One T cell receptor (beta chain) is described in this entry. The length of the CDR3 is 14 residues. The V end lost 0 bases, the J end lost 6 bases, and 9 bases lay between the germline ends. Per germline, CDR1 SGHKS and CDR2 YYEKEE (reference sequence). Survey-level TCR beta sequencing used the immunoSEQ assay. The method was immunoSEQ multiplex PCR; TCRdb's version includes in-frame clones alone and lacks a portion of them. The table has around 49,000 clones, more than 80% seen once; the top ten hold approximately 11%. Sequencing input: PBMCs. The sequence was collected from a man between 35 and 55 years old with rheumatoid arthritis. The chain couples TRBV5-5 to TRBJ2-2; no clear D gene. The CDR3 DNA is TGTGCCAGCAGCTTGGCCGTGGCACCCGGGGAGCTGTTTTTT. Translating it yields CASSLAVAPGELFF.